The T cell receptor beta chain described here comes from a study of CD8 T cells in Susac syndrome. The authors reverse transcribed roughly 0.5 to 1 ug RNA with random hexamers. Coverage of TCR beta CDR3 amplification by immunoSEQ multiplex PCR extended to 54 Vbeta and 13 Jbeta. TCRdb reprocessed the immunoSEQ multiplex PCR reads via MiXCR and lists one record per CDR3 protein. This table holds around 130,000 distinct CDR3 sequences, just over 95% found once. The sequenced target, TCR beta, came from blood CD8+ and CD4+ T cells. Sequencing input: CD4+ T cells from PBMCs. This clonotype originated in a human donor with Susac syndrome.

The CDR3 DNA reads as TGCGCCAGCAGCTTGGAGGGGGAAGATGGCTACACCTTC. Protein sequence: CASSLEGEDGYTF. The chain uses TRBV5-1 and TRBJ1-2; tentatively, D is TRBD1 (6 bases). Trimming removed 0 bases at V and 6 bases at J, with 9 bases between. Germline assignment: CDR1 SGHRS and CDR2 YFSETQ. The CDR3 runs to 13 residues.